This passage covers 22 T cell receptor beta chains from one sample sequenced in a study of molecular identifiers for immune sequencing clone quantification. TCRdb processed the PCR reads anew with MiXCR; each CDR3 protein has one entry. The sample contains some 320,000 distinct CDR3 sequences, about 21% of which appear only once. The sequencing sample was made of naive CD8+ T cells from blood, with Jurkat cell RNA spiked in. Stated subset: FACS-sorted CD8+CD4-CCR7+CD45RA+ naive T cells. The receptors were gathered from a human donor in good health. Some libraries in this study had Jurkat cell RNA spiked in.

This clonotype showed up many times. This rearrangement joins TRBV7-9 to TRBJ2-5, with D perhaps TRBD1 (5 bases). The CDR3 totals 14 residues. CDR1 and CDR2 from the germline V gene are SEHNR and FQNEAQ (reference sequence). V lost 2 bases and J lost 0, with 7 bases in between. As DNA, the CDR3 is TGTGCCAGCAGCTTATCAGGGAACCAAGAGACCCAGTACTTC. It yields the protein CASSLSGNQETQYF.

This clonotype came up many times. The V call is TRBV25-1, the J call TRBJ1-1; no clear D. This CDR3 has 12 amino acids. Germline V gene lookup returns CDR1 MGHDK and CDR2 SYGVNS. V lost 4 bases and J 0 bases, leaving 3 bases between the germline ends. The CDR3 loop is CASSAMNTEAFF. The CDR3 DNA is TGTGCCAGCAGTGCGATGAACACTGAAGCTTTCTTT.

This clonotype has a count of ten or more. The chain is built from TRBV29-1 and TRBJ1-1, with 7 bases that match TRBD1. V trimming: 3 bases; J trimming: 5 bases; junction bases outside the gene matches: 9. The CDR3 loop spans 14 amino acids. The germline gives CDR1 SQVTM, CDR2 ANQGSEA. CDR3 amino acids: CSVDQATGRTEAFF. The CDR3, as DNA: TGCAGCGTTGATCAGGCGACAGGGAGGACTGAAGCTTTCTTT.

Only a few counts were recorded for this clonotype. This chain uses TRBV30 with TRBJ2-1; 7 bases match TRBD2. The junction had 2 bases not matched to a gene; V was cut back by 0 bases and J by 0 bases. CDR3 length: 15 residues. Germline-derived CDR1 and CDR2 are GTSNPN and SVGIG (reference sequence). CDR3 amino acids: CAWSVLAVSYNEQFF. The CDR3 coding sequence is TGTGCCTGGAGTGTGCTAGCGGTCTCCTACAATGAGCAGTTCTTC.

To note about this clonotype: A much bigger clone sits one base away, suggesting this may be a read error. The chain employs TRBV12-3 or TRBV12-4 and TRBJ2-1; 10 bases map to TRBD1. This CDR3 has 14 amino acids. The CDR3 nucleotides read TGTGCCGGCAGTTCGGGACAGGGGAGGGATGAGCAGTTCTTC. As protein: CAGSSGQGRDEQFF.

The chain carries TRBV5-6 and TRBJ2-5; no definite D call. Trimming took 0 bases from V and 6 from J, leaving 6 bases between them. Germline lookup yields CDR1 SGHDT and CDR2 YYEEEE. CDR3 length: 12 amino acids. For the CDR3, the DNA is TGTGCCAGCAGCTTGGATCGGAAGACCCAGTACTTC. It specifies CASSLDRKTQYF.

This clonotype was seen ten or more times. The CDR3 spells CASSRGQAQETQYF. CDR3 coding DNA: TGTGCCAGCAGTAGGGGACAGGCCCAAGAGACCCAGTACTTC. This chain joins TRBV27 and TRBJ2-5; 8 positions match TRBD1. The CDR3 covers 14 residues. Trimming removed 5 bases from V and 1 base from J; junction bases left unmatched: 3. The germline V gene encodes CDR1 MNHEY and CDR2 SMNVEV (reference sequence).

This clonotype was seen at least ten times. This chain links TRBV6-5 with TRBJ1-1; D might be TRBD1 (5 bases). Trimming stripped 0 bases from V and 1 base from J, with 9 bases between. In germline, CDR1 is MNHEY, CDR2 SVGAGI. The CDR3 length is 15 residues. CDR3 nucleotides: TGTGCCAGCAGTTACTCCATGGGGCAGAACACTGAAGCTTTCTTT. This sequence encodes CASSYSMGQNTEAFF.

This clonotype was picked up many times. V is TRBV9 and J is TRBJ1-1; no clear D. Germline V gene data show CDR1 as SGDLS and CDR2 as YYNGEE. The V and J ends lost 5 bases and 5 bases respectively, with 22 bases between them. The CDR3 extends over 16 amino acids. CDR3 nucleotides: TGTGCCAGCAGTAAACCCCTCGCGGGGTTTCAGACTGAAGCTTTCTTT. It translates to CASSKPLAGFQTEAFF.

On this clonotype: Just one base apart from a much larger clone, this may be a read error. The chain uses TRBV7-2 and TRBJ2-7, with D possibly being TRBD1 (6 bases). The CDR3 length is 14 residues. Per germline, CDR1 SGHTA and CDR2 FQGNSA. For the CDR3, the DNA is TGTGCCAGCGGCTTGGGGACACAAGGGTACGAGCAGTACTTC. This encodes CASGLGTQGYEQYF.

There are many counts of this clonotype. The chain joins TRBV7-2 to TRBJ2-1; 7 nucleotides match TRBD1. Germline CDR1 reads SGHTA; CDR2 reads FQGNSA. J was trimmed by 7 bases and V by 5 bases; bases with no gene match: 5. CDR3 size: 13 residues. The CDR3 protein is CASSLSGGNEQFF. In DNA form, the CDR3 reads TGTGCCAGCAGCCTCTCAGGGGGAAATGAGCAGTTCTTC.

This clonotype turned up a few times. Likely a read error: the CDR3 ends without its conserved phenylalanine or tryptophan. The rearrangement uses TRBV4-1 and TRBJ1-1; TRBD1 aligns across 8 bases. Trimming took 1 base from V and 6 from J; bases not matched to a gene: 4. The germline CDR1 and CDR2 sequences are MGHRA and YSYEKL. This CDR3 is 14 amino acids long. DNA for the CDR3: TGCGCCAGCAGCCAAGTACAGGGGGACCCTGAAGCTTTCTCT. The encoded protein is CASSQVQGDPEAFS.

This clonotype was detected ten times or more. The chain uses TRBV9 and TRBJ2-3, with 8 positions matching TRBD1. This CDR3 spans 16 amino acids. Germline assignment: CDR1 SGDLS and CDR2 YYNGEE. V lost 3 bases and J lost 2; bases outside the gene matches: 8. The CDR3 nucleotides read TGTGCCAGCAGCGAGGACGGACAGGGCATCACAGATACGCAGTATTTT. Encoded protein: CASSEDGQGITDTQYF.

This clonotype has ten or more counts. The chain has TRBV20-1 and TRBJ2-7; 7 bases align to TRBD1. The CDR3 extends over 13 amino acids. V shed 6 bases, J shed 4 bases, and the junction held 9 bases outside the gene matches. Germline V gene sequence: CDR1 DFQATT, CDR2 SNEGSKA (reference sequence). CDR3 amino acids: CSALTGAGYEQYF. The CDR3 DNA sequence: TGCAGTGCATTAACAGGGGCTGGGTACGAGCAGTACTTC.

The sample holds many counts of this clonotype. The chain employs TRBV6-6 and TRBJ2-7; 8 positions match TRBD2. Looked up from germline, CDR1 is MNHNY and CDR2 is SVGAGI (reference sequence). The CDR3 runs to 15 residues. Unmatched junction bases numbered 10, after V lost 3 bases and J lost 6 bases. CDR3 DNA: TGTGCCAGCAGTTATACGAAGCGGGAGACCTCCGAGCAGTACTTC. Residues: CASSYTKRETSEQYF.

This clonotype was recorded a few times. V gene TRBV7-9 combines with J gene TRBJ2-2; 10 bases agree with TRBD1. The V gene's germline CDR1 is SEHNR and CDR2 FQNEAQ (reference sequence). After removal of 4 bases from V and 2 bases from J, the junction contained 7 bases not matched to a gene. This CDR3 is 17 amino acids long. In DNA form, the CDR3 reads TGTGCCAGCAGCTCGCTGTGGGACAGGGGTAACACCGGGGAGCTGTTTTTT. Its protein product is CASSSLWDRGNTGELFF.

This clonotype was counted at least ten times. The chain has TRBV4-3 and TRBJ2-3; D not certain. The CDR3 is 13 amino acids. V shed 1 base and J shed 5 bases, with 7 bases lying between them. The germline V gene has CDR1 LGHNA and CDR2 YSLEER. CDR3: CASSQVPEDTQYF. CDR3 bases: TGCGCCAGCAGCCAAGTGCCGGAAGATACGCAGTATTTT.

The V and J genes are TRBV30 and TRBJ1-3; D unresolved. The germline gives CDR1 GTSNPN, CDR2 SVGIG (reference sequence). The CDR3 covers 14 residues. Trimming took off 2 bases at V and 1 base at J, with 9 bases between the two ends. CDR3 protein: CAWSSGLSGNTIYF. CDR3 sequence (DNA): TGTGCCTGGAGTAGCGGGCTGTCTGGAAACACCATATATTTT. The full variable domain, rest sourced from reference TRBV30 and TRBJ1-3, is SQTIHQWPATLVQPVGSPLSLECTVEGTSNPNLYWYRQAAGRGLQLLFYSVGIGQISSEVPQNLSASRPQDRQFILSSKKLLLSDSGFYLCAWSSGLSGNTIYFGEGSWLTVV.

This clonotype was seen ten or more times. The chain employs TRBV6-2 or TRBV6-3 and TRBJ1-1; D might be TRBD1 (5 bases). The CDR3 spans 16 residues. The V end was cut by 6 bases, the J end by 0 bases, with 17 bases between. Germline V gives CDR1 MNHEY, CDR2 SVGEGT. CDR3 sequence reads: CASSLTGLGVNTEAFF. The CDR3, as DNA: TGTGCCAGCAGCTTAACAGGATTAGGGGTGAACACTGAAGCTTTCTTT.

CDR3 protein: CASSPGQTTGELFF. CDR3 DNA sequence: TGTGCCAGCAGCCCGGGACAAACCACCGGGGAGCTGTTTTTT. The gene calls are TRBV3-1 and TRBJ2-2; D possibly corresponds to TRBD1 (6 bases). V shed 4 bases and J shed 4 bases, with 10 bases lying between them. CDR3 length equals 14 residues. Per the germline V gene, CDR1 is LGHDT and CDR2 is YNNKEL (reference sequence).

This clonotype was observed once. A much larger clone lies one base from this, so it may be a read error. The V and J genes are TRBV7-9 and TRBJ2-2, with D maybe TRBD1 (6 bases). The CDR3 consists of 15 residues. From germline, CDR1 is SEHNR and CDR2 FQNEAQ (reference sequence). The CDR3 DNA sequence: TGTGCCAGCAGCTTGCTACAGGGTAACACCGGGGAGCAGTTTTTT. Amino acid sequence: CASSLLQGNTGEQFF.

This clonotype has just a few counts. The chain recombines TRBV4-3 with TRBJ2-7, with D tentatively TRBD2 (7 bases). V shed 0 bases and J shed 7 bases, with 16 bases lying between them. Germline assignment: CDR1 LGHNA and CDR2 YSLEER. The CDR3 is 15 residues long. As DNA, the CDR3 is TGCGCCAGCAGCCAAGATTGGGGGGGGGCGCGAGAGCAGTACTTC. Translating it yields CASSQDWGGAREQYF.